The TCR beta chain under discussion was sequenced for a study of beta chain features in type 1 diabetes. Findings and caveats of the study: A moderate, significant TCRB CDR3 shortening appeared in type 1 diabetes across four CD4+ subsets.

Expressed TCRB transcripts were sequenced after all isolated RNA was converted to cDNA. An average of approximately 4 million reads was obtained for naive, central memory and regulatory T cell samples. Libraries were prepared by immunoSEQ multiplex PCR; TCRdb keeps only in-frame clonotypes and omits some of them. The sample lists 310,000 or so clones, 14% to 15% occurring once. This clone turned up a few times. The antigen is undetermined. CD4+ cells of the naive, central memory, regulatory and stem cell-like memory types were sorted via CD45RO/CCR7/CD25/CD127/CD95/CD27. Populations isolated by sorting all had purity greater than 95%. Germline V gene sequence: CDR1 ENHRY, CDR2 SYGVKD. The J segment lost 5 bases and the V segment lost 8 bases, leaving 7 bases of the junction unmatched. There are 13 residues in the CDR3.

The sample was naive CD4+ T cells from blood. The TCR was taken from a man younger than 35 with type 1 diabetes. The V and J genes are TRBV10-3 and TRBJ2-5; 8 nucleotides match TRBD2. Here the CDR3 DNA reads TGTGCCATCGCCCAGCGGGAGTGGGAGACCCAGTACTTC. Translation gives CAIAQREWETQYF.